This T cell receptor beta chain was recorded in a study of blood T cell repertoires in COVID-19 (dated by TCRdb to 2020 to 2021). Regarding the research as a whole: The collaborator samples originated in the United States, Italy and Spain and spanned the acute and convalescent phases of COVID-19. Deeply sampled blood TCRbeta repertoires from subjects exposed to, actively infected with, or recovered from COVID-19 were included in the dataset. The material from the prospective study consisted of cDNA or gDNA derived from T cells, B-cell-depleted T cells, or PBMCs. Where available, HLA class I and class II types were taken from metadata supplied by the sample provider and were not determined by assay-based typing. Sample metadata almost always included a de-identified subject ID, COVID-19 status, age in years and sex. Samples came from the ongoing ImmuneRACE study (first 160 participants) plus 1,254 subjects from 6 global collaborators. A freely available public database, intended as a resource for researchers studying the immune response to SARS-CoV-2, is where the repertoires were released.

Participants in the prospective study were enrolled through a virtual design, were aged about 18 to 90 years, and lived in about two dozen United States geographic areas. In the prospective study, cohorts were assigned on the basis of participant-reported clinical history obtained from a screening survey and a study questionnaire. Recovered participants in ImmuneRACE Cohort 3 were defined as having two consecutive negative NP/OP PCR tests, clearance from a healthcare professional, or resolution of symptoms. Each participant in the prospective study had whole blood, serum and a nasopharyngeal or oropharyngeal swab collected by mobile phlebotomists. Over a roughly 2-month period, participants in the prospective study had the option of providing additional blood draws and questionnaires. Blood samples from the prospective study were shipped frozen or at room temperature prior to DNA extraction. Regarding this clone: The antigen this receptor binds is unknown. The input lacks base qualities; no much larger clone sits a single base away.

TCRbeta CDR3 regions were amplified from genomic DNA by means of the immunoSEQ Assay, a bias-controlled multiplex PCR. The source study handled its data this way. Nucleated cell counts per sample were estimated from amplification of reference gene primers within the assay. Sequence reads were collapsed and filtered to measure the absolute abundance of every unique TCRbeta CDR3 rearrangement. For each sample, productive Simpson clonality was calculated by taking the square root of Simpson's diversity index across productive rearrangements. The source is immuneACCESS, and TCRdb retained only in-frame sequences with V and J called. Part of the clones is not carried over; for the studies checked, unresolved V genes explain less than half of this, and the remainder is unexplained. V and J calls and clone size are as listed in that table; D and trimming were resolved from the DNA. Here the sample has more than 200,000 clones; 70% to 90% occur a single time. The leading ten clones occupy approximately 1.6% of the sample.

Points the paper makes about the study in general: Clinical and demographic metadata were provided uncurated, with the amount varying by source and participant.

The CDR3 contains 14 residues, cysteine and phenylalanine counted. Only the CDR3 DNA stays, 42 bases, in frame from base 1. The germline V gene (reference sequence) supplies CDR1 SGHNT and CDR2 YYREEE. Trimming leaves V shorter by 6 bases and J shorter by 5 bases, with the junction holding 8 bases beyond the gene matches. The specimen was PBMCs or T cells enriched from blood (not recorded which). The origin of this receptor is a woman in her forties or fifties who had recovered from COVID-19. Here the chain combines TRBV5-4 and TRBJ2-5; TRBD2 matches 9 bases in the middle. The nucleotides are TGTGCCAGCACCCGCGGGAGGGGTGATGAGACCCAGTACTTC. This gives the protein CASTRGRGDETQYF.